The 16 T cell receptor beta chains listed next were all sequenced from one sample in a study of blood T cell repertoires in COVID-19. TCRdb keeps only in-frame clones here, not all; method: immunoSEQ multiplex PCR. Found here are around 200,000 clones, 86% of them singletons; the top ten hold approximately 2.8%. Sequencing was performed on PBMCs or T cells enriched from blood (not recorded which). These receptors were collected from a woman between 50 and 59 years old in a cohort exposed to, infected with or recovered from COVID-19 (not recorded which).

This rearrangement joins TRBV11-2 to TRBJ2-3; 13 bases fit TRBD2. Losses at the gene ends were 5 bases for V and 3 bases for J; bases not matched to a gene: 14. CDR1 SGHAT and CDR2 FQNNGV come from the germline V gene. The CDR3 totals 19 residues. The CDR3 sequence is CASSQWSGTSGVLTDTQYF. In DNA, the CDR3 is TGTGCCAGCAGCCAATGGTCCGGGACTAGCGGGGTATTGACAGATACGCAGTATTTT.

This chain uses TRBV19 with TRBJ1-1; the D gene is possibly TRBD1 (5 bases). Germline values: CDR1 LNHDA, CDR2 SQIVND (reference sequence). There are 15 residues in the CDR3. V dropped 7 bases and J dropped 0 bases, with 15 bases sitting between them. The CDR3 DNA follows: TGTGCCAGTACCAAGGCGGGGCGGTTGAACACTGAAGCTTTCTTT. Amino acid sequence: CASTKAGRLNTEAFF.

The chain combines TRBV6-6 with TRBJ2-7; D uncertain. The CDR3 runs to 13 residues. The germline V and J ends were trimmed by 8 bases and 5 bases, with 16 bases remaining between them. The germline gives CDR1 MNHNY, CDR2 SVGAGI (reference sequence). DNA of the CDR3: TGTGCCAGCCGGTACCTGGCGGCACACGAGCAGTACTTC. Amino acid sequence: CASRYLAAHEQYF.

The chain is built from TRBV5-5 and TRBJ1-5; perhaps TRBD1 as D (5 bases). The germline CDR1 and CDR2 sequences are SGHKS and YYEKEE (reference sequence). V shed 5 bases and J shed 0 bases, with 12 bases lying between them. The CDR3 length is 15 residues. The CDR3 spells CASSPTVYSNQPQHF. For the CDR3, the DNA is TGTGCCAGCAGTCCGACAGTATATAGCAATCAGCCCCAGCATTTT.

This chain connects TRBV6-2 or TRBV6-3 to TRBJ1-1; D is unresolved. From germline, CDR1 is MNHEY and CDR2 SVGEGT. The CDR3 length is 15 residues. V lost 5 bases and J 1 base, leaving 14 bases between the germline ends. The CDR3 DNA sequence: TGTGCCAGCAGTCCAAATATTCACACGAACACTGAAGCTTTCTTT. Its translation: CASSPNIHTNTEAFF.

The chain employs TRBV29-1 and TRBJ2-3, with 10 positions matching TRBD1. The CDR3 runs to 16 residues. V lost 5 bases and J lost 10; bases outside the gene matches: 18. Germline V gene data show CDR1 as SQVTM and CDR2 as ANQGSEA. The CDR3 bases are TGCAGCGTTTCCCCCCCGGGACAGGGGCGTGGAGGGGCGCAGTATTTT. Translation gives CSVSPPGQGRGGAQYF.

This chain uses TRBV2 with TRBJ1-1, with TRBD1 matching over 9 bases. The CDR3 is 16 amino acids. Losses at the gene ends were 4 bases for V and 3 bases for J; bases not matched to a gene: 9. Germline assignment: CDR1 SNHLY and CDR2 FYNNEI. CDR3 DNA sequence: TGTGCCAGCAGTGTCGTTCCGGGACAGGGCGACACTGAAGCTTTCTTT. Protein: CASSVVPGQGDTEAFF.

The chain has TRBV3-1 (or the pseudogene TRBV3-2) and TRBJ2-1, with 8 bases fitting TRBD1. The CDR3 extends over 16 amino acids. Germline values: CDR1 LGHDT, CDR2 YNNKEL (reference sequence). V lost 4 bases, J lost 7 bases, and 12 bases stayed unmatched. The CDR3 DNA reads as TGTGCCAGCAGCCCAAGACAGGGGACGACCTGGAATGAGCAGTTCTTC. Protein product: CASSPRQGTTWNEQFF.

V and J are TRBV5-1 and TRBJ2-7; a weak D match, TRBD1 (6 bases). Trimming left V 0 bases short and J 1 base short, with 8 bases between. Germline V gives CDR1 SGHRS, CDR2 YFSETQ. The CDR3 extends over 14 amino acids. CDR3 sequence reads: CASSLVQGSYEQYF. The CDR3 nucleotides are TGCGCCAGCAGCTTGGTACAGGGATCCTACGAGCAGTACTTC.

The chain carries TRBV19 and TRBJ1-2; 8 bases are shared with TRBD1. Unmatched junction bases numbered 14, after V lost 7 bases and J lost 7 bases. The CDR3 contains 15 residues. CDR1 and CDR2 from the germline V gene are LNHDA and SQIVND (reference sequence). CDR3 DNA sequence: TGTGCCAGTATGAAAACTTGGACAGGGCTCGTTGGCTACACCTTC. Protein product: CASMKTWTGLVGYTF.

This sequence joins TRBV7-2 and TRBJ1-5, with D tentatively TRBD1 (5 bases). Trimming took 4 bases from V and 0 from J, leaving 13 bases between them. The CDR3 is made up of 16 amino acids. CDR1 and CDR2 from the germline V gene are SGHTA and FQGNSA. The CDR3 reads CASSSGQANSNQPQHF. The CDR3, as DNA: TGTGCCAGCAGCTCCGGACAAGCAAATAGCAATCAGCCCCAGCATTTT. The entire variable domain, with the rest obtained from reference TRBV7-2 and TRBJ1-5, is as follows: GAGVSQSPSNKVTEKGKDVELRCDPISGHTALYWYRQSLGQGLEFLIYFQGNSAPDKSGLPSDRFSAERTGGSVSTLTIQRTQQEDSAVYLCASSSGQANSNQPQHFGDGTRLSIL.

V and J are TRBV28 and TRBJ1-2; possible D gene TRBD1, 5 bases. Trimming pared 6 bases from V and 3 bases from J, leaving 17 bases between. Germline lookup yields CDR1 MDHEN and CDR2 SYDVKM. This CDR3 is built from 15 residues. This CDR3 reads CASSSGGDSYYGYTF. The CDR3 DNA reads TGTGCCAGCAGCTCTGGAGGGGATTCATACTATGGCTACACCTTC.

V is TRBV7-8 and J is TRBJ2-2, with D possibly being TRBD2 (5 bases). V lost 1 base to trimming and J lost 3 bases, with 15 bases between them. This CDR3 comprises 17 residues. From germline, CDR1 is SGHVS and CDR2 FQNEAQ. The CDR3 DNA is TGTGCCAGCAGCTTAGGTCTGGATAGCGAATACACCGGGGAGCTGTTTTTT. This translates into CASSLGLDSEYTGELFF.

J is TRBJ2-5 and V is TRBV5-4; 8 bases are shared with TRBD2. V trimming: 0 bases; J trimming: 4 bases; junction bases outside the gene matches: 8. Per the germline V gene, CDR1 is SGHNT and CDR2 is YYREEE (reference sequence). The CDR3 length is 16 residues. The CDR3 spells CASSLVGGGPGETQYF. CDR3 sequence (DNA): TGTGCCAGCAGCTTGGTCGGGGGGGGGCCGGGAGAGACCCAGTACTTC.

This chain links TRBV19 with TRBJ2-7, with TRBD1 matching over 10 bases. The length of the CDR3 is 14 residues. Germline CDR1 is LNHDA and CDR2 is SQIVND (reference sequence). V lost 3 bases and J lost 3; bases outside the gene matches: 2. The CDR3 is CASSIWDRGYEQYF. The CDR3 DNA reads TGTGCCAGTAGTATTTGGGACAGGGGCTACGAGCAGTACTTC.

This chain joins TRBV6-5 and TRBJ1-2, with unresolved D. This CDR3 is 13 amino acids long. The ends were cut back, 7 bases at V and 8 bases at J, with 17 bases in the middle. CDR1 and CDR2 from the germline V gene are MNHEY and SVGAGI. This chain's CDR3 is CASTTSARPGYTF. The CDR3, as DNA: TGTGCCAGCACCACCTCGGCGCGGCCAGGCTACACCTTC.